The present T cell receptor (beta chain) was sequenced within a study of blood T cell repertoires in COVID-19. Study at large: The United States, Italy and Spain supplied acute and convalescent COVID-19 samples. The analysed material was cDNA or gDNA that came from T cells, B-cell-depleted T cells, or PBMCs.

As processed by the authors: Amplified reference gene primers provided the basis for estimating nucleated cell counts. Only in-frame clones appear in the TCRdb table, and some are missing; sequencing was by immunoSEQ multiplex PCR. That table supplies the V and J calls and clone size; D and trimming were determined from the DNA. The sample has under 300,000 clones, 75% to 90% seen once. The CDR3 is 14 residues long. Deletions cut 2 bases from V and 4 bases from J, with 11 bases between. In germline, CDR1 is MNHEY, CDR2 SVGAGI. Sequencing used peripheral blood. The origin of this receptor is a man in his fifties or sixties with acute or convalescent COVID-19. The chain uses TRBV6-5 and TRBJ2-5; the D gene is possibly TRBD1 (5 bases). This CDR3 reads CASSYLDRRETQYF. CDR3 DNA sequence: TGTGCCAGCAGTTACCTAGACAGAAGAGAGACCCAGTACTTC.